The sample holds a few counts of the clone carrying this T cell receptor (beta chain). Its antigen remains unidentified. The data stem from a study of shared clonotypes between healthy human individuals. Here immunoSEQ multiplex PCR was the method, and the copy in TCRdb shows in-frame clones only, minus some. The table lists roughly 2.6 million clones, roughly nine tenths of them singletons. Overall study results and limits: The study found lower generation probabilities in non-shared clonotypes than in those shared by all four donors. At large depth, rarefaction still showed sorted-subset sequencing to be incomplete.

Per germline, CDR1 SNHLY and CDR2 FYNNEI. The CDR3 sequence is 11 residues long. Trimming cost V 10 bases and J 11 bases, with 17 bases left between them. Nashville, Tennessee was home to all donors, each a Caucasian adult. The sequence was obtained from a man between 18 and 29 years old in good health. The V call is TRBV2, the J call TRBJ1-1, with a weak D call TRBD1 (6 bases). Sequenced: naive CD4+ T cells sorted from blood. As for subset: CD45RA+ positively selected. The CDR3 spells CATSRGLGAFF. The CDR3 bases are TGTGCCACCTCGCGGGGGCTGGGTGCTTTCTTT.